The clone carrying this T cell receptor (beta chain) was found many times. The data originate from a study of spatial heterogeneity in lung cancer. TCRdb re-derived calls from the 5' RACE reads in MiXCR, one entry per CDR3 protein. The sample has about 17,000 distinct CDR3 sequences; 20% to 25% are singletons. The CDR3 extends over 15 amino acids. The ends were cut back, 0 bases at V and 2 bases at J, with 7 bases in the middle. Germline-derived CDR1 and CDR2 are MGHRA and YSYEKL. Time point given: sample taken at primary tumor resection. Whole RNA was taken from tumor, nontumor lung or frozen PBMC; it was then sequenced unsorted. Samples came from some 71 TRACERx patients with untreated early-stage lung cancer.

The source was PBMCs, collected at surgery. The genes are TRBV4-1 and TRBJ2-2, with D hard to call. The receptor was isolated from a female donor with early-stage non-small cell lung cancer. The CDR3 loop reads CASSQDGLNTGELFF. CDR3 sequence (DNA): TGCGCCAGCAGCCAAGATGGCCTCAACACCGGGGAGCTGTTTTTT.